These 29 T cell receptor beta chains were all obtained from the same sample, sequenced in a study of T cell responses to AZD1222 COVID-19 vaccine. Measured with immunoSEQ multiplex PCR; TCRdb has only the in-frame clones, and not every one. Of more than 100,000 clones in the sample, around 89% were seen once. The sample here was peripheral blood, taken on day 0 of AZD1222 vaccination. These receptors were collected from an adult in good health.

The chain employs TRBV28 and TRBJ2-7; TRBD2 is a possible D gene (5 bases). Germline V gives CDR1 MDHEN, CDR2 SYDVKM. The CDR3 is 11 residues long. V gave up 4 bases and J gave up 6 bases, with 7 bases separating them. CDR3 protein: CASSSRVEQYF. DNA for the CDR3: TGTGCCAGCAGTTCGCGGGTCGAGCAGTACTTC.

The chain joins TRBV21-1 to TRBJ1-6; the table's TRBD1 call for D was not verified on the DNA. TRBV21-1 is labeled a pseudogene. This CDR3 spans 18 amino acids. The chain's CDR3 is CASSKKSPKTGNNSPLHF. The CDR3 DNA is TGTGCCAGCAGCAAAAAAAGCCCCAAGACAGGGAATAATTCACCCCTCCACTTT.

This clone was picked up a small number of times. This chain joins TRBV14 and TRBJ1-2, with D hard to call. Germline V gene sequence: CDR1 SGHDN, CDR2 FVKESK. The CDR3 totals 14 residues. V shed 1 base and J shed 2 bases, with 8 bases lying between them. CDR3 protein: CASSQVLTNYGYTF. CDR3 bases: TGTGCCAGCAGCCAAGTTTTGACCAACTATGGCTACACCTTC.

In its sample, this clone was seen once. The CDR3 region is CASSTYEYNEQFF. The DNA for the CDR3 is TGTGCCAGCAGTACTTATGAGTACAATGAGCAGTTCTTC. This sequence joins TRBV6-1 and TRBJ2-1, with D unresolved. This CDR3 contains 13 residues. Germline-derived CDR1 and CDR2 are MNHNS and SASEGT. V lost 5 bases and J lost 4, with 9 bases in between.

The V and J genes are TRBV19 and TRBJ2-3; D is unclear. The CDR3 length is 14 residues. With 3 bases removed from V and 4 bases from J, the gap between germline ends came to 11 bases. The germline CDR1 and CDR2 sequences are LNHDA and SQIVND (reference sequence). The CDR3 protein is CASSMDHNPDTQYF. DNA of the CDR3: TGTGCCAGTAGTATGGACCATAATCCAGATACGCAGTATTTT. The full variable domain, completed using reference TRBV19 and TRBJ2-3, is DGGITQSPKYLFRKEGQNVTLSCEQNLNHDAMYWYRQDPGQGLRLIYYSQIVNDFQKGDIAEGYSVSREKKESFPLTVTSAQKNPTAFYLCASSMDHNPDTQYFGPGTRLTVL.

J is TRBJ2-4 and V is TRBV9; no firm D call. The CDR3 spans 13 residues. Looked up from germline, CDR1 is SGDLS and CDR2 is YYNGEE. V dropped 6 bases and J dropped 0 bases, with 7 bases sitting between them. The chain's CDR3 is CASKRLAKNIQYF. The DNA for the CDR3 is TGTGCCAGCAAGAGGTTAGCCAAAAACATTCAGTACTTC.

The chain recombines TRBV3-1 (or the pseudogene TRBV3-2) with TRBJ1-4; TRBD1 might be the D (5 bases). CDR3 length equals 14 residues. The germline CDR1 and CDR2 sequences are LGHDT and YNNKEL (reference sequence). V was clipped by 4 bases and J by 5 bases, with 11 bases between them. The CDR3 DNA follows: TGTGCCAGCAGCCGACCGGGGGGGAATGAAAAACTGTTTTTT. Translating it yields CASSRPGGNEKLFF.

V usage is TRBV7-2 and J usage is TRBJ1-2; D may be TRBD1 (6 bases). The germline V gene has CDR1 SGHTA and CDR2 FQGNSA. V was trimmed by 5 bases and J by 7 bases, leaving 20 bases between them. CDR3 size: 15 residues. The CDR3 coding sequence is TGTGCCAGCAGCCCTTCCGGGGGCATAGTGGGTGGCTACACCTTC. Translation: CASSPSGGIVGGYTF.

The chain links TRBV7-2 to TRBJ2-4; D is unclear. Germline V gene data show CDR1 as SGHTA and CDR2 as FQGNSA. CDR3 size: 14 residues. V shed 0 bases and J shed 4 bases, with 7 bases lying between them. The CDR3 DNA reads TGTGCCAGCAGCTTAGCTGGGTTTAAAAACATTCAGTACTTC. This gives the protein CASSLAGFKNIQYF. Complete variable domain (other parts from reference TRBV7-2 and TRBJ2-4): GAGVSQSPSNKVTEKGKDVELRCDPISGHTALYWYRQSLGQGLEFLIYFQGNSAPDKSGLPSDRFSAERTGGSVSTLTIQRTQQEDSAVYLCASSLAGFKNIQYFGAGTRLSVL.

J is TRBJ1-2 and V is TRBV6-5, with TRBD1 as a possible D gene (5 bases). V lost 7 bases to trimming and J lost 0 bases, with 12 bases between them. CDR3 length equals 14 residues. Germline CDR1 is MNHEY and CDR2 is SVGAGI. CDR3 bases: TGTGCCAGCACCCCCCAGGGACCTAACTATGGCTACACCTTC. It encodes CASTPQGPNYGYTF.

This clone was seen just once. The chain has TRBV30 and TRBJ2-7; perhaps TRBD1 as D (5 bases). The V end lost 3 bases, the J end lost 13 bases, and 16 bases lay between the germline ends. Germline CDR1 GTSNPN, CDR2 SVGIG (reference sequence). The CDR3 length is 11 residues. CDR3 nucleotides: TGTGCCTGGAGAACAGGAGCCCGCCTTTACTTC. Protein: CAWRTGARLYF.

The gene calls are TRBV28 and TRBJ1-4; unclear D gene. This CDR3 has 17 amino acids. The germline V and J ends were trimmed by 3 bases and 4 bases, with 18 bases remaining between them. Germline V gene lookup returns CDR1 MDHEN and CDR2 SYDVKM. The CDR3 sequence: CASSFVVSGRDNEKLFF. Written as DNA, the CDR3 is TGTGCCAGCAGTTTTGTAGTGTCCGGCAGAGATAATGAAAAACTGTTTTTT.

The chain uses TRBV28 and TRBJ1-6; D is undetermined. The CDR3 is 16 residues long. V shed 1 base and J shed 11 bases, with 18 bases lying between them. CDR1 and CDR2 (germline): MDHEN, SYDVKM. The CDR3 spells CASSLSGQAATPPLHF. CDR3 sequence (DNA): TGTGCCAGCAGTTTATCTGGGCAGGCCGCTACGCCACCCCTCCACTTT. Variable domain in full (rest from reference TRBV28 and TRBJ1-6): DVKVTQSSRYLVKRTGEKVFLECVQDMDHENMFWYRQDPGLGLRLIYFSYDVKMKEKGDIPEGYSVSREKKERFSLILESASTNQTSMYLCASSLSGQAATPPLHFGNGTRLTVT.

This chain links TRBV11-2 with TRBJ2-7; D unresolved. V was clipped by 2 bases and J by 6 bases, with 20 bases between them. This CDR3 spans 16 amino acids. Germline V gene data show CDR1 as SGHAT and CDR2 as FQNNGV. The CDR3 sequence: CASSLYSGVGPLEQYF. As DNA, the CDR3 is TGTGCCAGCAGCTTATATTCTGGGGTTGGTCCTCTCGAGCAGTACTTC.

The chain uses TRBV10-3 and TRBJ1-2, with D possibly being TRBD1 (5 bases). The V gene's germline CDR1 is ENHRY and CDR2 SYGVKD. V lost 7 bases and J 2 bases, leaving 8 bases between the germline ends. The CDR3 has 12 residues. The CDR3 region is CAINGANYGYTF. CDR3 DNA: TGTGCCATCAACGGGGCCAACTATGGCTACACCTTC.

The CDR3 DNA follows: TGTGCCAGTAGTATGACGCTGGATGTGAGCTATGGCTACACCTTC. Amino acid sequence: CASSMTLDVSYGYTF. The rearrangement joins TRBV19 to TRBJ1-2; D call uncertain. The CDR3 consists of 15 residues. Germline values: CDR1 LNHDA, CDR2 SQIVND (reference sequence). V shed 3 bases and J shed 4 bases, with 15 bases lying between them.

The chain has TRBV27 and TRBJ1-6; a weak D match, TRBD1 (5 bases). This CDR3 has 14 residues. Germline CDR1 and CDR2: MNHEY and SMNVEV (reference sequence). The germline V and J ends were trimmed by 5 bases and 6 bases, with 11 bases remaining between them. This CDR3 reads CASSPGRLNSPLHF. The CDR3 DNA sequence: TGTGCCAGCAGTCCGGGACGGCTTAATTCACCCCTCCACTTT.

The CDR3 coding sequence is TGTGCCAGCAGCTACGGGACAACTGAGGGGTATGGCTACACCTTC. Protein product: CASSYGTTEGYGYTF. The rearrangement links TRBV7-2 to TRBJ1-2; D may be TRBD1 (6 bases). Germline V gives CDR1 SGHTA, CDR2 FQGNSA. The CDR3 totals 15 residues. Trimming stripped 4 bases from V and 5 bases from J, with 17 bases between.

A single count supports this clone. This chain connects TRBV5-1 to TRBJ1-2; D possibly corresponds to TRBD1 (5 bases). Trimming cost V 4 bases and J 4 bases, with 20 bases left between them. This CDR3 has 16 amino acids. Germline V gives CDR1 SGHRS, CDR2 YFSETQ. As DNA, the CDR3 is TGCGCCAGCAGCCAGGCCGGGACGCGCGATTCCTATGGCTACACCTTC. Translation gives CASSQAGTRDSYGYTF.

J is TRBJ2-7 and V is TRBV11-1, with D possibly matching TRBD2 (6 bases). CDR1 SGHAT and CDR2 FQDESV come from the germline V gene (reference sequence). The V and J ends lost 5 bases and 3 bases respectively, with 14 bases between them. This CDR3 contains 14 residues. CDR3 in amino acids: CASSIAGTGYEQYF. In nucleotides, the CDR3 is TGTGCCAGCAGCATCGCCGGGACTGGCTACGAGCAGTACTTC.

CDR3: CASSLDGNSPLHF. The CDR3 region has the DNA TGCGCCAGCAGCTTGGATGGTAATTCACCCCTCCACTTT. This sequence joins TRBV5-1 and TRBJ1-6; D is undetermined. The CDR3 consists of 13 residues. CDR1 SGHRS and CDR2 YFSETQ come from the germline V gene. V was pared by 0 bases and J by 6 bases, with 4 bases between.

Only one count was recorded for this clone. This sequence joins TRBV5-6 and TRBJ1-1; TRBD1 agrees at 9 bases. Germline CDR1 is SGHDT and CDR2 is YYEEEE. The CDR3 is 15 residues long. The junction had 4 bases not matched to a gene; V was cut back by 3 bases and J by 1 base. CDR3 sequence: CASSSPGQGNTEAFF. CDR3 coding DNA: TGTGCCAGCAGCTCTCCGGGACAGGGGAACACTGAAGCTTTCTTT.

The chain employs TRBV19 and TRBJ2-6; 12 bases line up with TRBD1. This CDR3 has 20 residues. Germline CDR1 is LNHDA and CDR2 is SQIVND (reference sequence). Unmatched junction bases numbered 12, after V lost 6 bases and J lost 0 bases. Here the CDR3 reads CASSDLRDRGRFSGANVLTF. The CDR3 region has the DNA TGTGCCAGTAGCGACCTCCGGGACAGGGGGCGTTTCTCTGGGGCCAACGTCCTGACTTTC.

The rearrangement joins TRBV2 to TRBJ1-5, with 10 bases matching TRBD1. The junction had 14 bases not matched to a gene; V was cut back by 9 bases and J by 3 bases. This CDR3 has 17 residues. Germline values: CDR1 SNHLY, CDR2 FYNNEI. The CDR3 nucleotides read TGTGCCAGTATGAACGGCGGTGGGACAGGGGTCAATCAGCCCCAGCATTTT. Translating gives CASMNGGGTGVNQPQHF.

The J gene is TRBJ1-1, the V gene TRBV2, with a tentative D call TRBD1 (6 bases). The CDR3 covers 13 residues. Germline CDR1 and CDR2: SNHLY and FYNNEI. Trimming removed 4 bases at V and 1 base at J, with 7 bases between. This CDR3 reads CASSGDTNTEAFF. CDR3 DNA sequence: TGTGCCAGCAGTGGGGACACGAACACTGAAGCTTTCTTT.

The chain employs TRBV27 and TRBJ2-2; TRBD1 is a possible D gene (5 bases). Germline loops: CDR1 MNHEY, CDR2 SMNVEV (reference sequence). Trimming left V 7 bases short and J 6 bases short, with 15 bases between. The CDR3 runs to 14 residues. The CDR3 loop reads CASTGRGASGELFF. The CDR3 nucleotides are TGTGCCAGCACCGGTAGGGGCGCGTCCGGGGAGCTGTTTTTT.

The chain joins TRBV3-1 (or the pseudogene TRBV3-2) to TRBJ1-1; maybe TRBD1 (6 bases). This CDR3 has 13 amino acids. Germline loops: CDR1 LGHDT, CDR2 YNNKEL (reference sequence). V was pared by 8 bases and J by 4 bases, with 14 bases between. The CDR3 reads CASSRGGVTEAFF. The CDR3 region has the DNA TGTGCCAGCTCCAGAGGGGGGGTCACTGAAGCTTTCTTT.

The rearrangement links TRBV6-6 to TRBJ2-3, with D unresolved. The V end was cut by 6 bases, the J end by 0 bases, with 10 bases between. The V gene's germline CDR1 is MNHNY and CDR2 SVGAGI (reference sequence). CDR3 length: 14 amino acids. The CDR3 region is CASRWTQSTDTQYF. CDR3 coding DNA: TGTGCCAGCAGGTGGACCCAGAGCACAGATACGCAGTATTTT.

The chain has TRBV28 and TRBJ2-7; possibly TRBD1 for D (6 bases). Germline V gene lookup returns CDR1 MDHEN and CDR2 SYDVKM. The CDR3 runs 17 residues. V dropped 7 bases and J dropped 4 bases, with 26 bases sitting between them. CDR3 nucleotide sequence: TGTGCCAGCAACTTGTCCGAAAAAGGGACAAGCAGGTACGAGCAGTACTTC. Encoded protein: CASNLSEKGTSRYEQYF.